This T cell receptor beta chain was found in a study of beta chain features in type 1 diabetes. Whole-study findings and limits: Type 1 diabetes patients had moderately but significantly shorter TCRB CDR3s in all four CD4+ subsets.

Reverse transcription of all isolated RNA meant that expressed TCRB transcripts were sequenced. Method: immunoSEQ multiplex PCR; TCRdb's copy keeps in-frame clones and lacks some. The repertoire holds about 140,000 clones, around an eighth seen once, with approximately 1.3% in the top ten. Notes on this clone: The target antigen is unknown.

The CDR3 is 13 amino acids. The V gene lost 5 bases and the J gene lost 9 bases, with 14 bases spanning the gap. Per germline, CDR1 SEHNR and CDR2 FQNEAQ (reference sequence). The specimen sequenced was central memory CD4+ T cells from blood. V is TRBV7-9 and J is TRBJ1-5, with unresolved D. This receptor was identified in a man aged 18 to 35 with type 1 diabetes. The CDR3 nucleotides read TGTGCCAGCAGCGCTCACGGCGTTGGGCCCCAGCATTTT. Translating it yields CASSAHGVGPQHF.